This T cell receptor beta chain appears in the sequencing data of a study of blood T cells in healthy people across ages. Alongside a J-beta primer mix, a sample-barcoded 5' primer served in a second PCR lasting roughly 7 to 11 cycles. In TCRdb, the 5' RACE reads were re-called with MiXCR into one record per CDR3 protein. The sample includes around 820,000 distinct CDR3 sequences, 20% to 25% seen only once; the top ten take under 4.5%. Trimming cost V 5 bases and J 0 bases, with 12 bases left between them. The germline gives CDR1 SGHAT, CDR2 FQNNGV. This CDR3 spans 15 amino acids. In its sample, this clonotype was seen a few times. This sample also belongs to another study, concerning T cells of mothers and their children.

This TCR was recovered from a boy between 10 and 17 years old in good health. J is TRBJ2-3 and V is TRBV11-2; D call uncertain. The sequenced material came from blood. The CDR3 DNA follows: TGTGCCAGCAGCCCTCCTTTAGCTAGCACAGATACGCAGTATTTT. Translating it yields CASSPPLASTDTQYF.